One and the same sample provided the 21 T cell receptor beta chains below, sequenced in a study of blood T cell repertoires in COVID-19. Clones were read by immunoSEQ multiplex PCR, and TCRdb kept only the in-frame ones, dropping some. The table lists hundreds of thousands of clones, 85% to 90% of them singletons. Sequencing was performed on PBMCs or T cells enriched from blood (not recorded which). Source of these receptors: a woman aged 18-29 years who had recovered from COVID-19.

The CDR3 DNA reads as TGTGCCAGCAGCCCGACGGGACAGGGCCTCACTGAAGCTTTCTTT. Amino acid sequence: CASSPTGQGLTEAFF. The chain carries TRBV7-9 and TRBJ1-1, with 9 bases identical to TRBD1. The CDR3 runs to 15 residues. The V gene's germline CDR1 is SEHNR and CDR2 FQNEAQ (reference sequence). Germline trimming cut 5 bases from V and 4 bases from J; bases unmatched to any gene: 8. Looking up the rest from reference TRBV7-9 and TRBJ1-1 gives the full variable domain: DTGVSQNPRHKITKRGQNVTFRCDPISEHNRLYWYRQTLGQGPEFLTYFQNEAQLEKSRLLSDRFSAERPKGSFSTLEIQRTEQGDSAMYLCASSPTGQGLTEAFFGQGTRLTVV.

V is TRBV19 and J is TRBJ2-7; a possible D gene is TRBD1 (7 bases). Germline V gene sequence: CDR1 LNHDA, CDR2 SQIVND (reference sequence). Trimming stripped 4 bases from V and 7 bases from J, with 17 bases between. This CDR3 comprises 14 residues. The CDR3 nucleotides are TGTGCCAGTAGTAGGGGGGACAGTACGTGGGAGCAGTACTTC. It is translated as CASSRGDSTWEQYF.

This clone came up a few times. This chain uses TRBV5-3 with TRBJ2-3, with D possibly being TRBD2 (6 bases). TRBV5-3 is an ORF; its function is uncertain. This CDR3 contains 15 residues. The V gene lost 4 bases and the J gene lost 1 base, with 13 bases spanning the gap. This CDR3 reads CARSLRAGCTDTQYF. In DNA, the CDR3 is TGTGCCAGAAGCCTTAGGGCGGGGTGCACAGATACGCAGTATTTT.

The J gene is TRBJ2-3, the V gene TRBV5-5; 9 bases align to TRBD2. The CDR3 contains 16 residues. V shed 0 bases, J shed 7 bases, and the junction held 9 bases outside the gene matches. CDR1 and CDR2 from the germline V gene are SGHKS and YYEKEE (reference sequence). The CDR3 bases are TGTGCCAGCAGCTTGGTTGGCGGGGGGGAACCAAATACGCAGTATTTT. It encodes CASSLVGGGEPNTQYF.

This sequence joins TRBV7-8 and TRBJ1-1; D unclear. CDR3 length: 14 residues. Trimming shortened V by 3 bases and J by 5 bases, and 13 bases separated the two germline ends. Germline V gene data show CDR1 as SGHVS and CDR2 as FQNEAQ. The CDR3 here is CASSFTEVETEAFF. DNA of the CDR3: TGTGCCAGCAGCTTTACCGAGGTGGAGACTGAAGCTTTCTTT.

The V and J genes are TRBV27 and TRBJ2-1, with 12 bases fitting TRBD2. J was trimmed by 6 bases and V by 6 bases; bases with no gene match: 6. This CDR3 is built from 15 residues. The germline gives CDR1 MNHEY, CDR2 SMNVEV (reference sequence). CDR3 nucleotides: TGTGCCAGCAGGCTCCTAGCGGGGGGGTTCAATGAGCAGTTCTTC. Encoded protein: CASRLLAGGFNEQFF.

The rearrangement joins TRBV7-9 to TRBJ1-1; no definite D call. This CDR3 contains 13 residues. V dropped 3 bases and J dropped 5 bases, with 10 bases sitting between them. Germline loops: CDR1 SEHNR, CDR2 FQNEAQ (reference sequence). Here the CDR3 reads CASSFPGRTEAFF. The CDR3 nucleotides are TGTGCCAGCAGCTTTCCCGGGAGGACTGAAGCTTTCTTT.

V gene TRBV19 combines with J gene TRBJ2-1; TRBD2 matches 14 bases. Germline loops: CDR1 LNHDA, CDR2 SQIVND (reference sequence). The CDR3 consists of 16 residues. Losses at the gene ends were 7 bases for V and 1 base for J; bases not matched to a gene: 3. For the CDR3, the DNA is TGTGCCAGTAAGGGACTAGCGGGGGATTCCTACAATGAGCAGTTCTTC. Protein product: CASKGLAGDSYNEQFF.

The genes are TRBV28 and TRBJ2-7; 8 bases agree with TRBD1. Per germline, CDR1 MDHEN and CDR2 SYDVKM. The J segment lost 1 base and the V segment lost 7 bases, leaving 12 bases of the junction unmatched. The CDR3 length is 16 residues. This CDR3 is CASTGPGQGTSYEQYF. The CDR3 nucleotides read TGTGCCAGCACCGGACCCGGACAGGGAACATCCTACGAGCAGTACTTC.

CDR3 amino acids: CASSGARGQSGTEAFF. The CDR3 nucleotides are TGTGCCAGCAGTGGGGCCAGGGGGCAGTCTGGGACTGAAGCTTTCTTT. V usage is TRBV2 and J usage is TRBJ1-1; 8 nucleotides match TRBD1. CDR1 and CDR2 (germline): SNHLY, FYNNEI. The CDR3 spans 16 residues. V lost 4 bases and J lost 5; bases outside the gene matches: 12.

This chain joins TRBV5-6 and TRBJ2-4, with 9 bases lining up with TRBD1. This CDR3 has 13 residues. V was pared by 4 bases and J by 6 bases, with 2 bases of the junction left unmatched. In germline, CDR1 is SGHDT, CDR2 YYEEEE. The CDR3 reads CASSRGQGNIQYF. Here the CDR3 DNA reads TGTGCCAGCAGCCGGGGACAGGGAAACATTCAGTACTTC.

The chain uses TRBV5-1 and TRBJ2-7; D ambiguous. V was cut by 0 bases and J by 11 bases, with 15 bases left in between. CDR1 is SGHRS, CDR2 YFSETQ, per germline. The CDR3 length is 13 residues. The CDR3 DNA sequence: TGCGCCAGCAGCTTGGTTGATGGCAGTATGGAGTACTTC. It codes for CASSLVDGSMEYF.

The chain recombines TRBV5-4 with TRBJ1-4, with TRBD1 as a possible D gene (5 bases). CDR1 is SGHNT, CDR2 YYREEE, per germline (reference sequence). The CDR3 runs 15 residues. V lost 1 base to trimming and J lost 6 bases, with 13 bases between them. As DNA, the CDR3 is TGTGCCAGCAGCTTGTCTGACAGTGGGGATGAAAAACTGTTTTTT. Encoded protein: CASSLSDSGDEKLFF.

This rearrangement joins TRBV5-6 to TRBJ1-4; D perhaps matches TRBD1 (5 bases). Germline CDR1 is SGHDT and CDR2 is YYEEEE. V was clipped by 0 bases and J by 3 bases, with 12 bases between them. The CDR3 extends over 16 amino acids. As DNA, the CDR3 is TGTGCCAGCAGCTTGGCCGGGGGTAACCCTAATGAAAAACTGTTTTTT. Protein product: CASSLAGGNPNEKLFF.

This chain links TRBV27 with TRBJ1-1; the match to TRBD1 covers 8 bases. CDR3 size: 14 residues. Germline CDR1 is MNHEY and CDR2 is SMNVEV (reference sequence). Trimming removed 5 bases from V and 2 bases from J; junction bases left unmatched: 4. The CDR3 sequence: CASSQDRVNTEAFF. The CDR3 DNA is TGTGCCAGCAGTCAGGACAGGGTCAACACTGAAGCTTTCTTT.

The count of this clone is one. The CDR3 protein is CASSLQGARTDEKLFF. The CDR3 DNA is TGTGCCAGCAGCTTACAGGGGGCGAGGACAGATGAAAAACTGTTTTTT. V and J are TRBV5-5 and TRBJ1-4; 9 nucleotides line up with TRBD1. J gave up 6 bases and V 2 bases, and 8 bases lay outside the gene matches. The CDR3 loop spans 16 amino acids. Germline CDR1 is SGHKS and CDR2 is YYEKEE (reference sequence).

The chain links TRBV25-1 to TRBJ1-2, with D unclear. The CDR3 is 14 residues long. V was trimmed by 0 bases and J by 3 bases, leaving 8 bases between them. CDR1 and CDR2 (germline): MGHDK, SYGVNS. CDR3 residues: CASSEYEAYYGYTF. CDR3 coding DNA: TGTGCCAGCAGTGAATACGAGGCCTACTATGGCTACACCTTC.

The V and J genes are TRBV6-5 and TRBJ2-7; TRBD2 might be the D (5 bases). The CDR3 length is 11 residues. V was shortened by 6 bases and J by 6 bases, with 9 bases between the two germline ends. CDR1 and CDR2 (germline): MNHEY, SVGAGI. The CDR3 region is CASRRGFEQYF. For the CDR3, the DNA is TGTGCCAGCAGGCGAGGGTTCGAGCAGTACTTC.

The chain combines TRBV19 with TRBJ1-4; 7 bases align to TRBD1. Germline loops: CDR1 LNHDA, CDR2 SQIVND (reference sequence). This CDR3 has 15 amino acids. Trimming at V came to 3 bases and at J to 8 bases, leaving 9 bases not matched to a gene. The CDR3 DNA reads as TGTGCCAGTAGTATCCCACAGGGGAAAAACGAAAAACTGTTTTTT. Protein: CASSIPQGKNEKLFF.

The gene calls are TRBV29-1 and TRBJ1-1; the D gene is possibly TRBD1 (5 bases). The CDR3 loop spans 15 amino acids. The germline gives CDR1 SQVTM, CDR2 ANQGSEA. Trimming stripped 4 bases from V and 2 bases from J, with 17 bases between. CDR3 nucleotide sequence: TGCAGCGTTGCCTCCCCACTCAGGGTTAACACTGAAGCTTTCTTT. This gives the protein CSVASPLRVNTEAFF.

The rearrangement joins TRBV5-1 to TRBJ2-3, with 7 nucleotides matching TRBD1. V was pared by 4 bases and J by 5 bases, with 1 base of the junction left unmatched. Germline V CDR1 and CDR2: SGHRS, YFSETQ. This CDR3 comprises 12 residues. The CDR3 protein is CASSNRGDTQYF. The DNA of the CDR3 is TGCGCCAGCAGCAACAGGGGAGATACGCAGTATTTT.